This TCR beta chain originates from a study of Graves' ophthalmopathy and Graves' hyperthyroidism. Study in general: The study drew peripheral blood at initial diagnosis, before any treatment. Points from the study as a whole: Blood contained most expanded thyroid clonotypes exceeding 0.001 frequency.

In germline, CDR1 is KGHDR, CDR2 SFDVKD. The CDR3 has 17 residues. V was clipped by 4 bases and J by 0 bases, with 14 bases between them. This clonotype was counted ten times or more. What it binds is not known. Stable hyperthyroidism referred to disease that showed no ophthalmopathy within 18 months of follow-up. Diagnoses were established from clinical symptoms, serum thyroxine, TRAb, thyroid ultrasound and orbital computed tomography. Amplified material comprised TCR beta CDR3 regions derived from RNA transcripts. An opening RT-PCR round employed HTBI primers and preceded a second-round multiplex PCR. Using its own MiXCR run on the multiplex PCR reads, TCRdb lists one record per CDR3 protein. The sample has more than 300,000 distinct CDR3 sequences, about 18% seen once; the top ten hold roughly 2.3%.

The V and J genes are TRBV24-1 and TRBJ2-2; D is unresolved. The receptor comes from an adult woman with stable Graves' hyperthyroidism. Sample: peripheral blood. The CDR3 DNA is TGTGCCACCAGTGAAGTAATAGGGAAAGCGAACACCGGGGAGCTGTTTTTT. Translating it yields CATSEVIGKANTGELFF.